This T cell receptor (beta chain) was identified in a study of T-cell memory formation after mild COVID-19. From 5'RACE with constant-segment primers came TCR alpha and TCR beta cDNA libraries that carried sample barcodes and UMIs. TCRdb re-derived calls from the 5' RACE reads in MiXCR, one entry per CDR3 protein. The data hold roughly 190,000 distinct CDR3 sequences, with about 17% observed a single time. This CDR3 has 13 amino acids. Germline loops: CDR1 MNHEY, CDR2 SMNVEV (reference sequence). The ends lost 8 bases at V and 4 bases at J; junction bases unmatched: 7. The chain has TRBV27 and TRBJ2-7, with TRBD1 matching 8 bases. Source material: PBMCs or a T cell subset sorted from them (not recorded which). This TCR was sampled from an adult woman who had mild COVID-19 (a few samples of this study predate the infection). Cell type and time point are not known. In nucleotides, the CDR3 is TGTGCCAGCCCGGGACAGGAAACTTACGAGCAGTACTTC. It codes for CASPGQETYEQYF.